The following is a T cell receptor (beta chain) sequence with its context. This sample is part of a study of OX40 agonist ivuxolimab in advanced cancers. Only in-frame clones appear in the TCRdb table, and some are missing; sequencing was by immunoSEQ multiplex PCR. This sample has about 17,000 clones, with 73% found just once. The CDR3 is 15 residues long. V lost 7 bases, J lost 8 bases, and 20 bases lay in between. Germline CDR1 and CDR2: LNHDA and SQIVND (reference sequence). Here the sequenced sample was CD4+ or CD8+ T cells sorted from blood, taken in a trial of the OX40 agonist ivuxolimab. The source of this sequence is an adult with an advanced solid tumor such as melanoma, head and neck, liver or kidney cancer. V is TRBV19 and J is TRBJ1-4; D ambiguous. Here the CDR3 reads CASTPTTRRMEKLFF. CDR3 bases: TGTGCCAGTACCCCTACCACGAGGAGGATGGAAAAACTGTTTTTT.